This TCR beta chain was sequenced for a study of CD8+ T cells in alopecia areata. General study findings and limits: Scalp samples also yield sequences of resident alphabeta T cells from normal skin.

Investigators isolated RNA and reverse transcribed it into cDNA to act as the sequencing template. The assay was immunoSEQ multiplex PCR, and TCRdb's table has in-frame clones only and misses some. The sample records 110,000 to 150,000 clones, 75% to 85% being singletons. The CDR3 covers 12 residues. Germline V gene sequence: CDR1 SQVTM, CDR2 ANQGSEA. Trimming took off 0 bases at V and 5 bases at J, with 8 bases between the two ends. In regard to this clone: As yet, its antigen is unknown.

The treatment: oral pan-JAK inhibitor, 5-10 mg twice daily. The source material was CD8+ T cells sorted from blood, sampled at week 4, from a patient treated with tofacitinib. The TCR originated in a human donor with alopecia areata. This rearrangement joins TRBV29-1 to TRBJ2-7; D is undetermined. The CDR3 DNA reads as TGCAGCGTTGAAGAGTTGGGTAACGAGCAGTACTTC. This encodes CSVEELGNEQYF.